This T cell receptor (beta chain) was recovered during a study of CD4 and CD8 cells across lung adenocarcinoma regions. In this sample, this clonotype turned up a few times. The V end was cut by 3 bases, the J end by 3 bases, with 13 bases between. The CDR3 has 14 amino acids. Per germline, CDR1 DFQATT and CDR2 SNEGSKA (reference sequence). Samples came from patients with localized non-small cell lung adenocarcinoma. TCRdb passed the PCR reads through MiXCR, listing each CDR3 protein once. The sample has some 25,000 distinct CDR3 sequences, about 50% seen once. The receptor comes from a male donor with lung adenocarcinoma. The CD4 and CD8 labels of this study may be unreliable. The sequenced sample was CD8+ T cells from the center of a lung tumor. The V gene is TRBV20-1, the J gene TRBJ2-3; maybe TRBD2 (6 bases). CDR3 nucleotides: TGCAGTGCTAGTCGAGGACTACCTACAGATACGCAGTATTTT. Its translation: CSASRGLPTDTQYF.